This T cell receptor (beta chain) emerged from a study of CD8 T cells in seronegative destructive rheumatoid arthritis (TCRdb year 2020). Regarding the complete study: At the time of sampling, most of the eight CND-RA patients were on biological drugs. Comparison cohorts of seropositive RA, seronegative RA and healthy controls came from an earlier published TCRbeta dataset rather than new sequencing. Peripheral CD8+ TCRbeta repertoires of CCP-negative destructive rheumatoid arthritis (CND-RA) patients were compared with newly diagnosed seropositive RA, seronegative RA and healthy controls.

The CND-RA patients tested negative on the clinical CCP2 antibody test, and joint destruction in these patients kept progressing despite active therapy. All CND-RA patients were characterized by typical joint destruction in wrists and ankles and by failure of conventional anti-rheumatic therapy. CND-RA patients were sampled not at diagnosis but after long disease histories, which in several cases spanned decades. About 50 millilitres of EDTA-anticoagulated peripheral blood were drawn from each patient. Peripheral blood mononuclear cells were isolated by Ficoll-Paque PLUS density gradient separation. AutoMACS magnetic bead positive selection was used to isolate CD8+ cells from fresh or cryopreserved PBMCs, and flow cytometry was used to check purity. Nucleospin Tissue or Tissue XS kits were used to extract genomic DNA, which was then quantified on a Qubit 2.0 fluorometer. General study outcomes and caveats: In the absence of diagnostic samples, TCR repertoire differences may be partly attributable to poor disease control over the years rather than being present at onset. The small size of the CND-RA cohort was acknowledged as a study limitation. Compared with controls and other RA subtypes, CND-RA repertoires contained more CMV-reactive and fewer influenza A-reactive CD8+ TCRbeta sequences. Once age was adjusted for, the CD8+ TCRbeta repertoires of CND-RA patients appeared less diverse and more clonal than the repertoires of other RA subtypes. A distinct set of enriched public clonotypes appeared to be carried by CND-RA patients, and this finding was interpreted by the authors as support for a separate disease subset. Across the roughly 100,000 clonotypes tested, no public clonotype enrichment survived Benjamini-Hochberg correction.

Genomic DNA from CD8+ cells was used for TCRbeta sequencing, which was performed according to the manufacturer's instructions. A genomics technology centre in Finland ran the TCRbeta sequencing, which was done with the immunoSEQ assay. In the authors' own workflow: Clonotype tables generated by the immunoSEQ preprocessing pipeline were converted into VDJtools format, and non-productive clonotypes were filtered out. Samples below 10,000 reads were excluded and the rest subsampled to 10,000 reads; most of the eight CND-RA samples passed. The VDJtools CalcDiversityStats function was applied to data subsampled to 10,000 reads to calculate Shannon-Wiener, Simpson and clonality indices. To infer antigen specificity, non-singleton TCRbeta clonotypes were hard-matched against VDJdb, meaning no mismatches were allowed. CDR3 sequences that differed by a single amino acid (Hamming distance 1) were grouped into clusters that potentially share antigen targets. After each group was resampled to six samples, one-sided Fisher's exact tests checked public clonotypes for group enrichment, with the whole procedure repeated ten times. The source is immuneACCESS, and TCRdb retained only in-frame sequences with V and J called. Part of the clones is not carried over; for the studies checked, unresolved V genes explain less than half of this, and the remainder is unexplained. That table furnishes V, J and clone size, whereas the DNA furnished D and trimming. The sample yields 10,000 to 15,000 clones; roughly four fifths were counted once. The ten top clones hold under 35% of the sample.

From a lookup of the germline V gene, CDR1 and CDR2 are SGHAT and FQNNGV. Trimming at the junction amounts to 4 bases on V and 8 bases on J, and the germline ends lie 18 bases apart. Reading from cysteine to phenylalanine, the CDR3 counts 15 amino acids. The kept DNA is CDR3 alone, 45 bases in frame from the first base. On this clone: Its antigen is unknown. The sample holds no much larger clone one base away, and base qualities are not on file.

The clonotype was recovered from a woman aged 30 to 50 with seronegative destructive rheumatoid arthritis. Sequenced input: CD8+ T cells from blood. This receptor chain uses TRBV11-2 and TRBJ2-1; TRBD1 is a weak D gene call, 6 bases matching. The CDR3 region: CASSWGQGRADEQFF. The nucleotide sequence reads as follows: TGTGCCAGCAGCTGGGGGCAGGGAAGAGCGGATGAGCAGTTCTTC. Reference TRBV11-2 and TRBJ2-1 proteins supply the regions before and after the CDR3; the full variable domain is: EAGVAQSPRYKIIEKRQSVAFWCNPISGHATLYWYQQILGQGPKLLIQFQNNGVVDDSQLPKDRFSAERLKGVDSTLKIQPAKLEDSAVYLCASSWGQGRADEQFFGPGTRLTVL.